This T cell receptor (beta chain) was recorded in a study of blood T cell repertoires in COVID-19. Study-wide background: There were acute and convalescent COVID-19 samples, and they came from the United States, Italy and Spain. Sources were T cells, B-cell-depleted T cells, or PBMCs; the material itself was cDNA or gDNA.

Original processing methods: Scientists estimated how many nucleated cells there were by amplifying reference gene primers. Profiling relied on immunoSEQ multiplex PCR, and the TCRdb table lists in-frame clones only, not all of them. V, J and clone size are taken as reported in that table, and D and trimming were inferred from the DNA itself. This table holds approximately 11,000 clones, 84% found once. CDR3 size: 13 residues. The J segment lost 5 bases and the V segment lost 6 bases, leaving 7 bases of the junction unmatched. Germline loops: CDR1 MDHEN, CDR2 SYDVKM. The clonotype originates from a man aged 50-59 years with active COVID-19. V gene TRBV28 combines with J gene TRBJ2-7, with 7 bases fitting TRBD2. The sequenced material came from peripheral blood. CDR3 bases: TGTGCCAGCAGCCGAGGGGAGGGTGACGAGCAGTACTTC. Amino acid sequence: CASSRGEGDEQYF.